This TCR beta chain was sequenced in a study of OX40 agonist ivuxolimab in advanced cancers. Profiled with immunoSEQ multiplex PCR; TCRdb holds only in-frame clones, not every one. The data show around 33,000 clones, with roughly 82% seen just once and roughly 12% held by the top ten. Study results and limitations: Mean expanded clone counts were higher in CD8+ than CD4+ T cells.

Notes on this clone: Its antigen is still unknown.

Blood got drawn at baseline, again on cycle 4 day 1, and then on cycle 7 day 1. CDR3 length: 12 residues. V gave up 0 bases and J gave up 8 bases, with 6 bases separating them. The germline V gene has CDR1 SGHTS and CDR2 YDEGEE. The sequence was obtained from an adult with an advanced solid tumor such as melanoma, head and neck, liver or kidney cancer. Specimen: CD4+ or CD8+ T cells sorted from blood, collected in a trial of the OX40 agonist ivuxolimab. The chain employs TRBV5-8 and TRBJ2-1, with D perhaps assigned TRBD1 or TRBD2 (5 bases each). The CDR3 DNA is TGTGCCAGCAGCTTGGCGGGACATGAGCAGTTCTTC. Its protein is CASSLAGHEQFF.